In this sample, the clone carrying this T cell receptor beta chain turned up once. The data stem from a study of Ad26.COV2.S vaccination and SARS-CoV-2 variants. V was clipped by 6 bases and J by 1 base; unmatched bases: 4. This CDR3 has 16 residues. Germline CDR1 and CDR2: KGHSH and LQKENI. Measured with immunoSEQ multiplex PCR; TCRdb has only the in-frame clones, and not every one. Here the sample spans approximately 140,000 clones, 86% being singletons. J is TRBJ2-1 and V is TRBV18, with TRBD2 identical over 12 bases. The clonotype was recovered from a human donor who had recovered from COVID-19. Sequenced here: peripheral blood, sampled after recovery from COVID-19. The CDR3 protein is CASSQTSGGSYNEQFF. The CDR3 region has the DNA TGTGCCAGCTCGCAGACTAGCGGGGGATCCTACAATGAGCAGTTCTTC.